The rows below give T cell receptor beta chains drawn from one sample of a study of T cell responses to AZD1222 COVID-19 vaccine. Sequenced by immunoSEQ multiplex PCR; TCRdb stores in-frame clones only, minus some. The sample records some 120,000 clones, 85% to 90% being singletons. Sequenced here: peripheral blood, sampled on day 0 of MenACWY control vaccination. The receptors shown here come from an adult in good health. CDR3s include the opening cysteine and the closing phenylalanine or tryptophan. The D gene is left open where the match is weak. Some rows mark clone size as missing; the rest say once, few, many or name a class of expanded clone.

>TRBV5-1|TRBJ2-5|NA|NA
TGCGCCAGCAGCTCGTCGCAAGGAGCTCAAGAGACCCAGTACTTC
CASSSSQGAQETQYF
>TRBV12-3/TRBV12-4|TRBJ1-1|NA|once
TGTGCCAGCAGTTTTGGGGGATACACTGAAGCTTTCTTT
CASSFGGYTEAFF
>TRBV11-2|TRBJ2-5|TRBD2|NA
TGTGCCAGCAGCTTAGTTGGCGGGAGAGGGGAGACCCAGTACTTC
CASSLVGGRGETQYF
>TRBV5-1|TRBJ2-3|NA|NA
TGCGCCAGCAGCTTGGGCCAGGGGATCACAGATACGCAGTATTTT
CASSLGQGITDTQYF
>TRBV5-4|TRBJ2-3|TRBD1|NA
TGTGCCAGCAGCCCGGGACAGAAAGATACGCAGTATTTT
CASSPGQKDTQYF
>TRBV5-6|TRBJ1-6|TRBD1|NA
TGTGCCAGCAGCTTGGAGGACAGGGTAAGTTCCTATAATTCACCCCTCCACTTT
CASSLEDRVSSYNSPLHF
>TRBV6-5|TRBJ1-2|NA|NA
TGTGCCAGCAATAGGGGGTTTAACTATGGCTACACCTTC
CASNRGFNYGYTF
>TRBV28|TRBJ1-1|NA|NA
TGTGCCAGCAGTTCCGTCGTCCCTGAAGCTTTCTTT
CASSSVVPEAFF
>TRBV14|TRBJ2-7|TRBD1|few
TGTGCCAGCAGCCGCTCCGGGACAGGGACGGAGTACTTC
CASSRSGTGTEYF
>TRBV11-2|TRBJ1-4|NA|NA
TGCGCCAGCAGCTTCGCGAGGCGTGGTGAAAAACTGTTTTTT
CASSFARRGEKLFF
>TRBV2|TRBJ2-7|NA|NA
TGTGCCAGCAAGATCCGGGACACTTCCTACGAGCAGTACTTC
CASKIRDTSYEQYF
>TRBV4-2|TRBJ2-7|NA|NA
TGTGCCAGCAGCCAAGATCGGCTAGCGCCCTCCTACGAGCAGTACTTC
CASSQDRLAPSYEQYF
>TRBV19|TRBJ1-2|NA|few
TGTGCCAGTAGTATCCGAACACGGACGATTGAGGGCTACACCTTC
CASSIRTRTIEGYTF